The TCR beta chain under discussion was sequenced for a study of identical twins. Notes on the study in general: Carriage of fewer insertions was seen in abundant cord blood beta clonotypes, whereas memory repertoires showed none. The models systematically underestimated how much out-of-frame TCR alpha was shared in monozygotic twins.

A template switching step contributed a universal primer site, while unique molecular identifiers were present in the cDNA. MiXCR was run by TCRdb on the 5' RACE reads, yielding one entry per CDR3 protein. The sample consists of about 570,000 distinct CDR3 sequences, roughly 9.5% of them appearing once. On this clonotype itself: Its antigen remains unidentified.

Trimming removed 8 bases at V and 0 bases at J, with 20 bases between. The V gene's germline CDR1 is LNHNV and CDR2 YYDKDF (reference sequence). This CDR3 contains 17 residues. These data are also associated with another study on yellow fever vaccine responses in identical twins.

The receptor was derived from a woman under 30 in good health. The rearrangement uses TRBV15 and TRBJ2-1; D is perhaps TRBD1 or TRBD2 (5 bases each). Sequencing was carried out using PBMCs. The CDR3 sequence: CATEFLPGPSSYNEQFF. CDR3 in DNA: TGTGCCACCGAGTTTCTTCCGGGGCCGAGCTCCTACAATGAGCAGTTCTTC. The whole variable domain, filled in from reference TRBV15 and TRBJ2-1, reads DAMVIQNPRYQVTQFGKPVTLSCSQTLNHNVMYWYQQKSSQAPKLLFHYYDKDFNNEADTPDNFQSRRPNTSFCFLDIRSPGLGDTAMYLCATEFLPGPSSYNEQFFGPGTRLTVL.